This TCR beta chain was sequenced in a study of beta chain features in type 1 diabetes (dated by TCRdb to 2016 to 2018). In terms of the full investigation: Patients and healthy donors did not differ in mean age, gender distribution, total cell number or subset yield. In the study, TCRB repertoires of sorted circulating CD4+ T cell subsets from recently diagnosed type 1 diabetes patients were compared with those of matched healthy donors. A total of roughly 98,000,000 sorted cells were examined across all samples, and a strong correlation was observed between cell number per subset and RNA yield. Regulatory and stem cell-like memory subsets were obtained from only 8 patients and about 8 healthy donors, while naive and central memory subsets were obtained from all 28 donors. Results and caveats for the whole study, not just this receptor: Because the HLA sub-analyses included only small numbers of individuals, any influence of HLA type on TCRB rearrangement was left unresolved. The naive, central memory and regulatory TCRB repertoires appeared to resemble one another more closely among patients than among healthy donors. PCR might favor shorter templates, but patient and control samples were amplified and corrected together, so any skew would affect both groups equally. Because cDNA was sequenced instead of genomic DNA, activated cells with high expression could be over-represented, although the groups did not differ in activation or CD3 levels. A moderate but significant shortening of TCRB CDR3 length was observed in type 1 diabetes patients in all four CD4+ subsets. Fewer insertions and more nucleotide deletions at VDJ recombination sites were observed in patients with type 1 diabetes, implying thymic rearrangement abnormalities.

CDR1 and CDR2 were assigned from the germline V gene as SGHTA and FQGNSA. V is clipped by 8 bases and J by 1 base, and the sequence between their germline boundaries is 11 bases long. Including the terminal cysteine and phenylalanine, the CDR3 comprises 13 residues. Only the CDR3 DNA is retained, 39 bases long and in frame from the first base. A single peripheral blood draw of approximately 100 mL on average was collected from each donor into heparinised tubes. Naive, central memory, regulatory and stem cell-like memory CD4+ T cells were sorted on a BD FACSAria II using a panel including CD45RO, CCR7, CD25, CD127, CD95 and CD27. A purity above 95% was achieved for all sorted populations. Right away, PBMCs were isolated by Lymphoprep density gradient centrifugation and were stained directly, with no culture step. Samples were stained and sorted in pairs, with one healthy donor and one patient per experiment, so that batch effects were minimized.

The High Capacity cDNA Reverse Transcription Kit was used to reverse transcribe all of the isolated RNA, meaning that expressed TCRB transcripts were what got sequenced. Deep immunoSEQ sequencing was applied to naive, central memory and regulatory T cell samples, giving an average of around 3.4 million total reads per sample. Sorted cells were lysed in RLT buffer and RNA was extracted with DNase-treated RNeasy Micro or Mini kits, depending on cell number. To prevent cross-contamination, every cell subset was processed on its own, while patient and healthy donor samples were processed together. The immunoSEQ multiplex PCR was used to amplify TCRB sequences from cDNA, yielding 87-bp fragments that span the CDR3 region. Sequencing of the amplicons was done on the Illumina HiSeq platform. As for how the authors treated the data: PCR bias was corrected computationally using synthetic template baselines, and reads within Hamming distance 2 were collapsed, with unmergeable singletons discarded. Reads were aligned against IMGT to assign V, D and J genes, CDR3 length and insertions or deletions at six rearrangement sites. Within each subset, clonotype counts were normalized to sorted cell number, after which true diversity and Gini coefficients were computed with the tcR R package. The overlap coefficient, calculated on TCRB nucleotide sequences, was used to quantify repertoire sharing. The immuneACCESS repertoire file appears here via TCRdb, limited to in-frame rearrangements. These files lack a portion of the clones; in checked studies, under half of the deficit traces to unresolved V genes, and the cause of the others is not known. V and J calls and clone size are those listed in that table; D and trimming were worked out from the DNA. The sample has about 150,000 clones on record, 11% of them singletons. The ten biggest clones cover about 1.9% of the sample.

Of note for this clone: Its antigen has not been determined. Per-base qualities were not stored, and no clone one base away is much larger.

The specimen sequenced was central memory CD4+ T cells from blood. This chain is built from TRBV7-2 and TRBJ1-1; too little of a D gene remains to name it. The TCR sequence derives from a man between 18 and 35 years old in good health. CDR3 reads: CASLGRKNTEAFF. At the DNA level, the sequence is TGTGCCAGCCTCGGGAGAAAGAACACTGAAGCTTTCTTT.